This record concerns one TCR beta chain sequence. Antigen unknown. These data belong to a study of blood T cells in healthy people across ages. Study details: With template switching, about one barcoded beta molecule was captured per two T cells. Findings and limits, study-wide: Greater diversity and more naive CD4+ cells were seen in long-lived donors than in aged donors.

With V trimmed by 4 bases and J by 7 bases, 10 bases remained unmatched. The CDR3 has 14 amino acids. Germline V gives CDR1 SGHRS, CDR2 YFSETQ. The use of a sample-barcoded 5' primer and a J-beta primer mix characterized a second PCR of 7 to 11 cycles. A template-switch adaptor containing 12 random nucleotides labeled each cDNA molecule. TCRdb analysed the 5' RACE reads with MiXCR anew, one entry per CDR3 protein. The data hold around 800,000 distinct CDR3 sequences, with 62% observed a single time. The chain is built from TRBV5-1 and TRBJ1-2; 7 bases are shared with TRBD1. The material sequenced was blood. This receptor was identified in a man aged 25 to 40 in good health. DNA for the CDR3: TGCGCCAGCAGCCAGGACAGGTCCGACCGTGGCTACACCTTC. Translated, it gives CASSQDRSDRGYTF.